The 13 T cell receptor beta chains below all came from one sample that was sequenced in a study of blood T cell repertoires in COVID-19. The data were produced by immunoSEQ multiplex PCR, yet TCRdb's version contains in-frame clones alone and is incomplete. Here the sample spans approximately 150,000 clones, roughly 90% being singletons. Sequencing was carried out using peripheral blood. The receptors shown here come from a human donor in a cohort sampled during active COVID-19.

This rearrangement joins TRBV4-2 to TRBJ1-4; D is perhaps TRBD1 (5 bases). Germline V lookup: CDR1 LGHNA, CDR2 YNFKEQ. The V and J ends lost 0 bases and 7 bases respectively, with 15 bases between them. This CDR3 spans 16 amino acids. Here the CDR3 reads CASSQDQTRAGEKLFF. For the CDR3, the DNA is TGTGCCAGCAGCCAAGATCAAACCAGGGCAGGTGAAAAACTGTTTTTT.

The chain combines TRBV18 with TRBJ2-3; 14 bases match TRBD2. Germline V gene lookup returns CDR1 KGHSH and CDR2 LQKENI. V gave up 3 bases and J gave up 4 bases; unmatched junction bases: 9. The CDR3 loop spans 18 amino acids. As DNA, the CDR3 is TGTGCCAGCTCACCCAGACTAGCGGGGGGGCCTTTTGCAGATACGCAGTATTTT. It is translated as CASSPRLAGGPFADTQYF.

This clone occurred once. J is TRBJ2-2 and V is TRBV4-1, with 8 bases fitting TRBD2. V was clipped by 3 bases and J by 6 bases; unmatched bases: 9. Germline-derived CDR1 and CDR2 are MGHRA and YSYEKL. The CDR3 contains 16 residues. The CDR3 loop reads CASSQWRGVVPGELFF. DNA for the CDR3: TGCGCCAGCAGCCAGTGGCGGGGGGTCGTCCCCGGGGAGCTGTTTTTT.

This chain joins TRBV10-3 and TRBJ1-1; D gene uncertain. The CDR3 consists of 12 residues. Germline CDR1 is ENHRY and CDR2 is SYGVKD. The V end lost 9 bases, the J end lost 1 base, and 9 bases lay between the germline ends. The DNA for the CDR3 is TGTGCCATTTCCTTGGCGAACACTGAAGCTTTCTTT. Its translation: CAISLANTEAFF.

This chain links TRBV5-4 with TRBJ2-5; 9 bases align to TRBD2. Per the germline V gene, CDR1 is SGHNT and CDR2 is YYREEE (reference sequence). The CDR3 is 15 amino acids. J gave up 7 bases and V 4 bases, and 11 bases lay outside the gene matches. The CDR3 sequence: CASSQTGRGGVTQYF. For the CDR3, the DNA is TGTGCCAGCAGCCAAACGGGGCGGGGGGGCGTGACCCAGTACTTC.

The V gene is TRBV19, the J gene TRBJ1-5; D uncertain. Germline CDR1 reads LNHDA; CDR2 reads SQIVND (reference sequence). The V and J ends lost 3 bases and 7 bases respectively, with 7 bases between them. The CDR3 length is 12 residues. The CDR3 loop reads CASSIYRQPQHF. For the CDR3, the DNA is TGTGCCAGTAGTATTTATAGACAGCCCCAGCATTTT.

The chain combines TRBV7-9 with TRBJ1-1; D might be TRBD1 (5 bases). This CDR3 is 14 amino acids long. The ends were cut back, 6 bases at V and 0 bases at J, with 11 bases in the middle. Germline V CDR1 and CDR2: SEHNR, FQNEAQ (reference sequence). Here the CDR3 DNA reads TGTGCCAGCAGGACAGTTGGGGTGAACACTGAAGCTTTCTTT. It yields the protein CASRTVGVNTEAFF.

The chain employs TRBV6-6 and TRBJ1-6; D is perhaps TRBD1 (5 bases). Germline V gives CDR1 MNHNY, CDR2 SVGAGI (reference sequence). This CDR3 is built from 14 residues. Trimming removed 6 bases from V and 9 bases from J, with 15 bases in between. CDR3 bases: TGTGCCAGCAGGCCCCCCCCAGGGATTTCACCCCTCCACTTT. Protein: CASRPPPGISPLHF.

The chain recombines TRBV6-6 with TRBJ2-3, with TRBD2 identical over 13 bases. The germline V gene encodes CDR1 MNHNY and CDR2 SVGAGI (reference sequence). The CDR3 runs 16 residues. V shed 2 bases, J shed 3 bases, and the junction held 2 bases outside the gene matches. This CDR3 reads CASSYKLAGGTDTQYF. Written as DNA, the CDR3 is TGTGCCAGCAGTTACAAACTAGCGGGGGGGACAGATACGCAGTATTTT.

CDR3 region: CATKAGGNTGELFF. In DNA form, the CDR3 reads TGTGCCACCAAGGCGGGGGGTAACACCGGGGAGCTGTTTTTT. This rearrangement joins TRBV24-1 to TRBJ2-2; 8 nucleotides align to TRBD2. Losses at the gene ends were 8 bases for V and 2 bases for J; bases not matched to a gene: 3. CDR1 KGHDR and CDR2 SFDVKD come from the germline V gene. The CDR3 is 14 amino acids.

V gene TRBV5-4 combines with J gene TRBJ2-3, with D tentatively TRBD1 (6 bases). The CDR3 runs to 13 residues. Germline lookup yields CDR1 SGHNT and CDR2 YYREEE (reference sequence). The ends were cut back, 10 bases at V and 4 bases at J, with 16 bases in the middle. The DNA of the CDR3 is TGTGCCTCCACAGGGATCGGCCCAGATACGCAGTATTTT. Its translation: CASTGIGPDTQYF.

This rearrangement joins TRBV6-5 to TRBJ2-1, with TRBD2 matching over 7 bases. Germline V lookup: CDR1 MNHEY, CDR2 SVGAGI. The CDR3 has 16 amino acids. V lost 0 bases, J lost 1 base, and 3 bases stayed unmatched. This CDR3 reads CASSYSGGGSYNEQFF. The CDR3 DNA follows: TGTGCCAGCAGTTACTCGGGCGGGGGATCCTACAATGAGCAGTTCTTC.

This chain uses TRBV6-5 with TRBJ2-3; D is possibly TRBD2 (5 bases). This CDR3 is 14 amino acids long. Germline CDR1 reads MNHEY; CDR2 reads SVGAGI. Trimming stripped 6 bases from V and 8 bases from J, with 18 bases between. The CDR3 region has the DNA TGTGCCAGCAGCACGTCCCTGGGTGAGGGTACGCAGTATTTT. This encodes CASSTSLGEGTQYF.